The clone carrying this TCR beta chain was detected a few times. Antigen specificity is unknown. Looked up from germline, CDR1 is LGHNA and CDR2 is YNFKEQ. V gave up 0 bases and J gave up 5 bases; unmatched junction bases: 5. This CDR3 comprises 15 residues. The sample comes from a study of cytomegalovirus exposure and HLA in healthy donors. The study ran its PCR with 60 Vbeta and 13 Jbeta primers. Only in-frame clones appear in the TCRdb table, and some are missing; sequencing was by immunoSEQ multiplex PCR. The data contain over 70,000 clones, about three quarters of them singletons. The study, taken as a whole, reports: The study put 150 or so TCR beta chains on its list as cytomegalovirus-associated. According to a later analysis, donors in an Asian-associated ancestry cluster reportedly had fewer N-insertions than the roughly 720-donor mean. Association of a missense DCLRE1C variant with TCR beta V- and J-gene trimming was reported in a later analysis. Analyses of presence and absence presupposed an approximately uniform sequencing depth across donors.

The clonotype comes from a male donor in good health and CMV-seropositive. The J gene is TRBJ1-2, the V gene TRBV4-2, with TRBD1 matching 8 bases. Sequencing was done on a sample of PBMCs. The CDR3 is CASSQDPRGLYGYTF. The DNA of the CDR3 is TGTGCCAGCAGCCAAGACCCCAGGGGGCTTTATGGCTACACCTTC.